Below, 30 T cell receptor beta chains from the same sample are listed, as sequenced in a study of cytomegalovirus exposure and HLA in healthy donors. The PCR ran on 60 Vbeta and 13 Jbeta primers. Libraries were prepared by immunoSEQ multiplex PCR; TCRdb keeps only in-frame clonotypes and omits some of them. The repertoire holds about 130,000 clones, 76% seen once, with over 2.5% in the top ten. Sequencing input: PBMCs. The source of these receptors is a man aged 35 to 55 in good health and CMV-seronegative.

CDR3 in amino acids: CASSFTSSTDTQYF. As DNA, the CDR3 is TGTGCCAGCAGTTTTACGAGTAGCACAGATACGCAGTATTTT. This rearrangement joins TRBV28 to TRBJ2-3; D gene unclear. The germline V gene encodes CDR1 MDHEN and CDR2 SYDVKM. V gave up 3 bases and J gave up 0 bases, with 7 bases separating them. The CDR3 spans 14 residues.

This clone showed up just once. The DNA of the CDR3 is TGTGCCTGGACAGGGTCAACTGGAAACACCATATATTTT. This sequence encodes CAWTGSTGNTIYF. The chain recombines TRBV30 with TRBJ1-3; tentatively, D is TRBD1 (5 bases). The CDR3 loop spans 13 amino acids. V was cut by 4 bases and J by 2 bases, with 9 bases left in between. Per germline, CDR1 GTSNPN and CDR2 SVGIG (reference sequence).

This clone was seen a handful of times. The chain joins TRBV10-3 to TRBJ1-2; 7 bases are a match to TRBD1. The V and J ends lost 0 bases and 1 base, in that order; junction bases with no gene match: 8. The CDR3 has 17 amino acids. Germline CDR1 reads ENHRY; CDR2 reads SYGVKD. The CDR3 spells CAISESTTGSVNYGYTF. The CDR3 nucleotides are TGTGCCATCAGTGAGTCCACGACAGGGTCTGTTAACTATGGCTACACCTTC.

The chain employs TRBV27 and TRBJ2-5; TRBD2 agrees at 10 bases. The CDR3 is made up of 15 amino acids. J was trimmed by 5 bases and V by 8 bases; bases with no gene match: 11. CDR1 and CDR2 from the germline V gene are MNHEY and SMNVEV (reference sequence). The CDR3 DNA follows: TGTGCCAGCCGACCCGGGACTAGCGTCTCCGAGACCCAGTACTTC. It codes for CASRPGTSVSETQYF.

V gene TRBV30 combines with J gene TRBJ1-3; D is possibly TRBD1 (5 bases). Germline assignment: CDR1 GTSNPN and CDR2 SVGIG (reference sequence). Trimming shortened V by 0 bases and J by 9 bases, and 18 bases separated the two germline ends. The CDR3 contains 15 residues. For the CDR3, the DNA is TGTGCCTGGAGTGTACTGGTGACGGGGGGTACCACCATATATTTT. Translating gives CAWSVLVTGGTTIYF.

This chain connects TRBV19 to TRBJ1-5, with 8 bases matching TRBD1. V dropped 1 base and J dropped 8; count of bases not matched to a gene: 10. This CDR3 region has 16 residues. Germline CDR1 reads LNHDA; CDR2 reads SQIVND (reference sequence). In DNA, the CDR3 is TGTGCCAGTAGTATAGGGACCCGACAGGGGCCTAAGCCCCAGCATTTT. Protein sequence: CASSIGTRQGPKPQHF.

This chain joins TRBV7-3 and TRBJ2-1, with 11 bases fitting TRBD2. The V gene's germline CDR1 is SGHTA and CDR2 FQGTGA. Trimming cost V 2 bases and J 9 bases; bases outside gene matches: 3. The CDR3 contains 14 residues. The CDR3 sequence: CASSLGTSGSEQFF. CDR3 nucleotides: TGTGCCAGCAGCTTAGGTACTAGCGGGAGTGAGCAGTTCTTC.

This rearrangement joins TRBV29-1 to TRBJ1-4, with 8 nucleotides matching TRBD1. V dropped 1 base and J dropped 3; count of bases not matched to a gene: 1. The CDR3 extends over 14 amino acids. Germline loops: CDR1 SQVTM, CDR2 ANQGSEA. Here the CDR3 DNA reads TGCAGCGTTGAAGGGACAGGGTCTAATGAAAAACTGTTTTTT. Translating it yields CSVEGTGSNEKLFF.

This chain uses TRBV7-2 with TRBJ2-1, with 7 bases matching TRBD2. Germline V gene data show CDR1 as SGHTA and CDR2 as FQGNSA. Germline trimming cut 5 bases from V and 3 bases from J; bases unmatched to any gene: 7. This CDR3 spans 15 amino acids. The CDR3 DNA sequence: TGTGCCAGCAGCGGGGGGACTAACGTCTACAATGAGCAGTTCTTC. This encodes CASSGGTNVYNEQFF. The full variable domain, in which reference TRBV7-2 and TRBJ2-1 provide the parts outside the CDR3, is GAGVSQSPSNKVTEKGKDVELRCDPISGHTALYWYRQSLGQGLEFLIYFQGNSAPDKSGLPSDRFSAERTGGSVSTLTIQRTQQEDSAVYLCASSGGTNVYNEQFFGPGTRLTVL.

This chain links TRBV5-1 with TRBJ2-5; possible D gene TRBD1, 6 bases. Germline V gene data show CDR1 as SGHRS and CDR2 as YFSETQ. The germline V and J ends were trimmed by 4 bases and 4 bases, with 14 bases remaining between them. The CDR3 sequence is 14 residues long. The CDR3 DNA follows: TGCGCCAGCAGCGCGACAGGCGGAACAGAGACCCAGTACTTC. Its protein product is CASSATGGTETQYF. The complete variable domain, with remaining parts taken from reference TRBV5-1 and TRBJ2-5, reads KAGVTQTPRYLIKTRGQQVTLSCSPISGHRSVSWYQQTPGQGLQFLFEYFSETQRNKGNFPGRFSGRQFSNSRSEMNVSTLELGDSALYLCASSATGGTETQYFGPGTRLLVL.

The chain couples TRBV9 to TRBJ2-1; D might be TRBD2 (6 bases). This CDR3 comprises 15 residues. The V gene lost 5 bases and the J gene lost 1 base, with 13 bases spanning the gap. CDR1 SGDLS and CDR2 YYNGEE come from the germline V gene. CDR3 coding DNA: TGTGCCAGCAGTGTCTCCGGGGGATCCTACAATGAGCAGTTCTTC. This gives the protein CASSVSGGSYNEQFF.

The chain employs TRBV19 and TRBJ2-7; maybe TRBD2 (5 bases). V shed 3 bases and J shed 6 bases, with 9 bases lying between them. CDR3 length equals 12 residues. The germline V gene has CDR1 LNHDA and CDR2 SQIVND (reference sequence). The CDR3 loop is CASSIRESEQYF. CDR3 sequence (DNA): TGTGCCAGTAGTATTCGGGAATCCGAGCAGTACTTC.

CDR3 in amino acids: CASSASSVPGILPYEQFF. CDR3 sequence (DNA): TGTGCCAGCAGTGCATCGTCGGTGCCGGGGATCTTGCCTTATGAGCAGTTCTTC. V is TRBV6-4 and J is TRBJ2-1; the D gene is possibly TRBD2 (5 bases). Trimming shortened V by 4 bases and J by 8 bases, and 27 bases separated the two germline ends. Germline V gene sequence: CDR1 MRHNA, CDR2 SNTAGT. This CDR3 comprises 18 residues.

This clone has more than one count but fewer than ten. The genes are TRBV27 and TRBJ2-6; D gene ambiguous. CDR3 length: 12 amino acids. V was cut by 7 bases and J by 4 bases, with 5 bases left in between. CDR1 and CDR2 (germline): MNHEY, SMNVEV (reference sequence). The CDR3 reads CASTSGANVLTF. CDR3 coding DNA: TGTGCCAGCACATCAGGGGCCAACGTCCTGACTTTC.

J is TRBJ2-7 and V is TRBV28; TRBD1 matches at 11 bases. CDR3 size: 16 residues. CDR1 MDHEN and CDR2 SYDVKM come from the germline V gene. V dropped 2 bases and J dropped 3; count of bases not matched to a gene: 6. The chain's CDR3 is CASSLHPGQGVYEQYF. The CDR3 region has the DNA TGTGCCAGCAGTTTACATCCGGGACAGGGGGTCTACGAGCAGTACTTC.

The chain carries TRBV9 and TRBJ1-2, with no clear D. V was pared by 4 bases and J by 4 bases, with 17 bases between. CDR1 and CDR2 from the germline V gene are SGDLS and YYNGEE. The length of the CDR3 is 15 residues. The CDR3 region has the DNA TGTGCCAGCAGCTCCTTCCCGGACGGACTCTATGGCTACACCTTC. Protein sequence: CASSSFPDGLYGYTF.

This clone showed up just once. The chain joins TRBV6-5 to TRBJ2-7, with 10 bases fitting TRBD1. The CDR3 is made up of 14 amino acids. The ends lost 2 bases at V and 4 bases at J; junction bases unmatched: 2. In germline, CDR1 is MNHEY, CDR2 SVGAGI. This chain's CDR3 is CASSYGDRGYEQYF. DNA of the CDR3: TGTGCCAGCAGTTACGGGGACAGGGGTTACGAGCAGTACTTC.

The chain carries TRBV5-6 and TRBJ2-5, with D possibly TRBD1 on 5 matching bases. The CDR3 is made up of 14 amino acids. Trimming left V 0 bases short and J 5 bases short, with 11 bases between. Germline values: CDR1 SGHDT, CDR2 YYEEEE. The CDR3 here is CASSLVRGVETQYF. The CDR3 DNA reads as TGTGCCAGCAGCTTGGTTAGGGGCGTCGAGACCCAGTACTTC.

The genes are TRBV28 and TRBJ2-7; 7 positions agree with TRBD1. With V trimmed by 5 bases and J by 3 bases, 22 bases remained unmatched. Germline CDR1 and CDR2: MDHEN and SYDVKM. The CDR3 runs to 19 residues. The CDR3 DNA follows: TGTGCCAGCAGTCCAGGGACAGCGAGCAAAGTAGTTTTCCACTACGAGCAGTACTTC. This gives the protein CASSPGTASKVVFHYEQYF.

This chain connects TRBV7-9 to TRBJ2-1; 14 nucleotides match TRBD2. The CDR3 totals 18 residues. V gave up 5 bases and J gave up 8 bases; unmatched junction bases: 14. Looked up from germline, CDR1 is SEHNR and CDR2 is FQNEAQ (reference sequence). The CDR3 loop is CASSRMPRLAGGVDEQFF. The CDR3 DNA reads TGTGCCAGCAGCCGAATGCCCCGACTAGCGGGAGGGGTTGATGAGCAGTTCTTC.

This clone was recorded only once. The chain combines TRBV7-9 with TRBJ2-1, with no clear D. V was pared by 5 bases and J by 7 bases, with 9 bases between. The CDR3 is made up of 12 amino acids. Germline V gives CDR1 SEHNR, CDR2 FQNEAQ (reference sequence). The CDR3 loop reads CASSRGLNEQFF. CDR3 DNA: TGTGCCAGCAGCCGAGGATTGAATGAGCAGTTCTTC.

The chain uses TRBV2 and TRBJ1-5; D remains ambiguous. The V gene lost 7 bases and the J gene lost 4 bases, with 8 bases spanning the gap. Per the germline V gene, CDR1 is SNHLY and CDR2 is FYNNEI. The length of the CDR3 is 12 residues. CDR3: CASNSDNQPQHF. CDR3 DNA: TGTGCCAGCAACTCTGATAATCAGCCCCAGCATTTT.

The chain links TRBV10-3 to TRBJ1-1; D possibly corresponds to TRBD1 (6 bases). The CDR3 runs to 18 residues. The germline V gene has CDR1 ENHRY and CDR2 SYGVKD. V was clipped by 0 bases and J by 2 bases, with 19 bases between them. CDR3 sequence: CAISESLTGHGFNTEAFF. The CDR3 DNA reads TGTGCCATCAGTGAGTCTCTGACAGGCCACGGGTTTAACACTGAAGCTTTCTTT.

The chain employs TRBV5-4 and TRBJ1-5; 11 nucleotides line up with TRBD1. Losses at the gene ends were 0 bases for V and 2 bases for J; bases not matched to a gene: 7. Germline V gene lookup returns CDR1 SGHNT and CDR2 YYREEE (reference sequence). CDR3 length: 18 amino acids. This CDR3 is CASSLGGTGGQGNQPQHF. The CDR3 DNA sequence: TGTGCCAGCAGCTTGGGGGGGACAGGGGGTCAGGGCAATCAGCCCCAGCATTTT.

The rearrangement links TRBV7-9 to TRBJ2-7; 11 bases agree with TRBD2. This CDR3 has 15 amino acids. The trim removed 4 bases at V and 4 bases at J, leaving 6 bases unmatched. CDR1 and CDR2 (germline): SEHNR, FQNEAQ (reference sequence). The CDR3 coding sequence is TGTGCCAGCAGCTATGTGACTAGCGGGGTTTACGAGCAGTACTTC. This codes for CASSYVTSGVYEQYF. The variable domain in full, with the rest retrieved from reference TRBV7-9 and TRBJ2-7, is DTGVSQNPRHKITKRGQNVTFRCDPISEHNRLYWYRQTLGQGPEFLTYFQNEAQLEKSRLLSDRFSAERPKGSFSTLEIQRTEQGDSAMYLCASSYVTSGVYEQYFGPGTRLTVT.

V usage is TRBV7-2 and J usage is TRBJ2-7; tentative D call: TRBD1 (6 bases). CDR1 SGHTA and CDR2 FQGNSA come from the germline V gene. The V end lost 5 bases, the J end lost 3 bases, and 20 bases lay between the germline ends. The CDR3 totals 16 residues. The CDR3 sequence is CASSPIERGGSYEQYF. The CDR3 DNA reads TGTGCCAGCAGCCCAATCGAGCGAGGGGGTAGCTACGAGCAGTACTTC.

This clone was seen once. This chain joins TRBV7-2 and TRBJ1-1; a weak D match, TRBD1 (5 bases). The CDR3 has 14 amino acids. Germline V lookup: CDR1 SGHTA, CDR2 FQGNSA. Trimming removed 5 bases at V and 0 bases at J, with 10 bases between. For the CDR3, the DNA is TGTGCCAGCAGCCCCCCCAGGGTGAACACTGAAGCTTTCTTT. Translated: CASSPPRVNTEAFF.

V gene TRBV15 combines with J gene TRBJ1-2; a possible D gene is TRBD1 (6 bases). The CDR3 consists of 14 residues. Germline CDR1 reads LNHNV; CDR2 reads YYDKDF (reference sequence). Trimming pared 1 base from V and 8 bases from J, leaving 14 bases between. Here the CDR3 reads CATSRGRQVFGYTF. The CDR3, as DNA: TGTGCCACCAGCAGAGGACGACAGGTATTCGGCTACACCTTC. The whole variable domain, filled in from reference TRBV15 and TRBJ1-2, reads DAMVIQNPRYQVTQFGKPVTLSCSQTLNHNVMYWYQQKSSQAPKLLFHYYDKDFNNEADTPDNFQSRRPNTSFCFLDIRSPGLGDTAMYLCATSRGRQVFGYTFGSGTRLTVV.

The chain recombines TRBV27 with TRBJ2-1, with 11 bases lining up with TRBD2. The CDR3 length is 14 residues. CDR1 is MNHEY, CDR2 SMNVEV, per germline (reference sequence). V lost 4 bases, J lost 6 bases, and 2 bases stayed unmatched. The CDR3 region is CASSSTSGANEQFF. The CDR3 DNA reads TGTGCCAGCAGTTCGACTAGCGGGGCCAATGAGCAGTTCTTC.

The chain combines TRBV4-3 with TRBJ2-5; the D is unclear. The V and J ends lost 1 base and 4 bases respectively, with 13 bases between them. Germline-derived CDR1 and CDR2 are LGHNA and YSLEER. This CDR3 region has 15 residues. The CDR3 DNA follows: TGCGCCAGCAGCCAAGGTTTCTCCTCTCTAGAGACCCAGTACTTC. Translation gives CASSQGFSSLETQYF.